These 2 T cell receptor beta chains came from one sample sequenced in a study of blood T cell repertoires in COVID-19 (TCRdb year 2020). Library generation was performed with the immunoSEQ multiplex PCR assay. The clones in this table, taken by TCRdb from immuneACCESS, are in-frame only. Not every clone is retained; where verified, under half of the shortfall comes from an unresolved V gene, and the cause of the rest is unknown. The sample table contains some 490,000 clones; only one count was recorded for 70% to 90% of them. The top ten clones comprise roughly 3.2% of the sample. Sequences were obtained from peripheral blood. Receptors were obtained from a human donor in a cohort sampled during active COVID-19.

The V and J genes are TRBV30 and TRBJ1-1, with D uncertain. V was shortened by 1 base and J by 6 bases, with 18 bases between the two germline ends. The germline V gene has CDR1 GTSNPN and CDR2 SVGIG (reference sequence). The CDR3 contains 15 residues. CDR3 DNA sequence: TGTGCCTGGAGTGCCAGTGAAGTATACGAGGCTGAAGCTTTCTTT. Its protein product is CAWSASEVYEAEAFF.

The chain combines TRBV5-1 with TRBJ2-4, with 7 bases aligning to TRBD1. The CDR3 totals 15 residues. Germline loops: CDR1 SGHRS, CDR2 YFSETQ. V lost 0 bases, J lost 3 bases, and 3 bases stayed unmatched. The CDR3 reads CASSLGDRDKNIQYF. CDR3 DNA sequence: TGCGCCAGCAGCTTGGGGGACAGAGACAAAAACATTCAGTACTTC.